The entry below describes one T cell receptor beta chain. This sample is drawn from a study of spatial heterogeneity in lung cancer. Turning to the study itself: Follow-up PBMC specimens underwent sequencing when available; their median timing was approximately two years after resection.

The trim removed 5 bases at V and 8 bases at J, leaving 3 bases unmatched. The CDR3 extends over 13 amino acids. Germline V gene data show CDR1 as SGHTA and CDR2 as FQGTGA. As to time point: blood at routine non-recurrence follow-up after resection. The sequenced material consisted of unsorted whole RNA from tumor, nontumor lung or frozen PBMC. TCR cDNA molecules were tagged individually, and each one carried a unique molecular identifier. From the 5' RACE reads, TCRdb called clonotypes with MiXCR, one entry per CDR3 protein. There are some 120,000 distinct CDR3 sequences in the sample; 12% occur only once, and over 15% lies in the top ten.

This TCR was sampled from a male donor with early-stage non-small cell lung cancer. This rearrangement joins TRBV7-3 to TRBJ1-6; TRBD1 agrees at 7 bases. Sequenced here: PBMCs, sampled at follow-up. CDR3 residues: CASSHDRDSPLHF. CDR3 in DNA: TGTGCCAGCAGCCACGACAGGGATTCACCCCTCCACTTT.